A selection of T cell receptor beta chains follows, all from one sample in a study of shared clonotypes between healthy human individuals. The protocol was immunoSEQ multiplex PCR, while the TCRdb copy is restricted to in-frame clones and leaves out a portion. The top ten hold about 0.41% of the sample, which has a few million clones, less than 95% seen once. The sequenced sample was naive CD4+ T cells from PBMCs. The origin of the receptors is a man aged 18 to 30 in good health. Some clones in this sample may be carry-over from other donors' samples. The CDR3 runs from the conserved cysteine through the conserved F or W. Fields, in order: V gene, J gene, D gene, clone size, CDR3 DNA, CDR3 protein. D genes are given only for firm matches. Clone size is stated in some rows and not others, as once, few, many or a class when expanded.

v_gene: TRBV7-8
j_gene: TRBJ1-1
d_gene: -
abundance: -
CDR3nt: TGTGCCAGCAGCTTAGGGTGGGGTACTGAAGCTTTCTTT
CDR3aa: CASSLGWGTEAFF

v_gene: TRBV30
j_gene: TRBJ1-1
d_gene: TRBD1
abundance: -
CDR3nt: TGTGCCTGGAGTGGACAGGGAGGTGAAGCTTTCTTT
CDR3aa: CAWSGQGGEAFF

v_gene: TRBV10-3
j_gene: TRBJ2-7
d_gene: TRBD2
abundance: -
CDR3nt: TGTGCCATCAGTGAGTCCAGGGGACTAGCGGAAAAGCAGTACTTC
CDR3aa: CAISESRGLAEKQYF

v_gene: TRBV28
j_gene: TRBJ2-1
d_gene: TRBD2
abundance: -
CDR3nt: TGTGCCACCCACCCGGCGGGACTAGGCGGCGATGAGCAGTTCTTC
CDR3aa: CATHPAGLGGDEQFF

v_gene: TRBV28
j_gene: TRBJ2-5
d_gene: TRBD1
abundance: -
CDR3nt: TGTGCCAGCACTCCAGCACTTGGGACAGGGGCGAAGACCCAGTACTTC
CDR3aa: CASTPALGTGAKTQYF

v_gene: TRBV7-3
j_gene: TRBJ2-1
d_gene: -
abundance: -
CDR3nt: TGTGCCAGCAGCTTACAGGTCTACAATGAGCAGTTCTTC
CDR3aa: CASSLQVYNEQFF

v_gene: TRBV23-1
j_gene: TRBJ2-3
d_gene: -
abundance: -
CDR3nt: TGCGCCAGCAGACCCACCGGCACAGATACGCAGTATTTT
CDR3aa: CASRPTGTDTQYF

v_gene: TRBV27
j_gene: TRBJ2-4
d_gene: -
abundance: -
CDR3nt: TGTGCCAGCAGTTTAGGGCGGGGAGTACGTGACATTCAGTACTTC
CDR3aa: CASSLGRGVRDIQYF

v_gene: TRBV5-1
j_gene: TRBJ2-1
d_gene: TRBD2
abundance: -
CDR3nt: TGCGCCAGCAGCTTGGGGACTAGCGGGAGGTCCAATGAGCAGTTCTTC
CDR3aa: CASSLGTSGRSNEQFF

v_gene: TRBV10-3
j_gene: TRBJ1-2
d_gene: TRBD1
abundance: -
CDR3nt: TGTGCCATCAGTCGATCCGGGACAGGGGGCGACTATGGCTACACCTTC
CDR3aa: CAISRSGTGGDYGYTF

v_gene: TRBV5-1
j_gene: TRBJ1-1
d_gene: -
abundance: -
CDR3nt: TGCGCCAGCAGCGTTGGACCCAGAGGGAACACTGAAGCTTTCTTT
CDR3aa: CASSVGPRGNTEAFF

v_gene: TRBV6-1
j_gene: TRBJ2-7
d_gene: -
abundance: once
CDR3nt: TGTGCCAGCAGTGATCTCCGGAGCTCCTACGAGCAGTACTTC
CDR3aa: CASSDLRSSYEQYF

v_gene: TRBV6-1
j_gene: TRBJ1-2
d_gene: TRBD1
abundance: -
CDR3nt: TGTGCCAGCAGTGAAGCTGAGGGGACAGCTGACTTCTATGGCTACACCTTC
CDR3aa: CASSEAEGTADFYGYTF

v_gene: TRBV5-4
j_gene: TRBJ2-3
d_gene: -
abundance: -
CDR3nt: TGTGCCAGCAGCTTGGGAGGGCCCACTAGCACAGATACGCAGTATTTT
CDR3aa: CASSLGGPTSTDTQYF

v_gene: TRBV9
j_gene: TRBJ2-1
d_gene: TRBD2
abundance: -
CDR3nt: TGTGCCAGCAGCCCGAGGACTAGCGGTGGCAATGAGCAGTTCTTC
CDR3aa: CASSPRTSGGNEQFF

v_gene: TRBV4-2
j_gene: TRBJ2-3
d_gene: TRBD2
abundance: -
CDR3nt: TGTGCCAGCAGCCAAGATTATACTAGCGGTGGCGTGGATACGCAGTATTTT
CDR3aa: CASSQDYTSGGVDTQYF

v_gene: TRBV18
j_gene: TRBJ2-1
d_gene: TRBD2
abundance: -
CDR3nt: TGTGCCAGCTCACCGGGACTAGCCAGGTGGGAGCAGTTCTTC
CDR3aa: CASSPGLARWEQFF

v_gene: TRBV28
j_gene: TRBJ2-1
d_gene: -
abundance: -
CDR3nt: TGTGCCAGCGGGGTGAGCTCCTACAATGAGCAGTTCTTC
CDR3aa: CASGVSSYNEQFF

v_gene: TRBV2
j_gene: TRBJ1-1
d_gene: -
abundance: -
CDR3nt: TGTGCCAGAACCGGGGATCGCAGGGGCCCGAGCACTGAAGCTTTCTTT
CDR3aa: CARTGDRRGPSTEAFF

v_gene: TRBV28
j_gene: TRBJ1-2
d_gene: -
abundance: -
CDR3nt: TGTGCCAGCAGCCCCCAGCGGGCCTATGGCTACACCTTC
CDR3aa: CASSPQRAYGYTF

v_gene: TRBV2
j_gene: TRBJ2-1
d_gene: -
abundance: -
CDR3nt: TGTGCCAGCAGTGGGGGCAGTCCTAGTGCGGGCCCTTACAATGAGCAGTTCTTC
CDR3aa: CASSGGSPSAGPYNEQFF

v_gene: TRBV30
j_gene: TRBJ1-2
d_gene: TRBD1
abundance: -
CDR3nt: TGTGCCTGGAGTGGATACAGGGGGAGGTATGGCTACACCTTC
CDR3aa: CAWSGYRGRYGYTF

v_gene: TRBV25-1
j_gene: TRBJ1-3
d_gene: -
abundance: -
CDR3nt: TGTGCCAGCAAAAGCTCTGGAAACACCATATATTTT
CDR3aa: CASKSSGNTIYF

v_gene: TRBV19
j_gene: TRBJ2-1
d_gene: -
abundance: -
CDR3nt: TGTGCCAGCTCTAGCGTCTCCTACAATGAGCAGTTCTTC
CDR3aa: CASSSVSYNEQFF

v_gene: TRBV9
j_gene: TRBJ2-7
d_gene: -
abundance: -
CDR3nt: TGTGCCAGCAGCCAGAAGGGGGGAACCTACGAGCAGTACTTC
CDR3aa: CASSQKGGTYEQYF

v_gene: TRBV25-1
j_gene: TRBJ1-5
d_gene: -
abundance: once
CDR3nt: TGTGCCAGCAGTGGCTCAACAGGGTTGCATCAGCCCCAGCATTTT
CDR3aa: CASSGSTGLHQPQHF

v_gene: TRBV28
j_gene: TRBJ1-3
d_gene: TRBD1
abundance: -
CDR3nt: TGTGCCAGCAGTTTACATGACAGGGGGCTTGGAAACACCATATATTTT
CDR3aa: CASSLHDRGLGNTIYF

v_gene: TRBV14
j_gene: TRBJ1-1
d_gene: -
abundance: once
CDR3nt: TGTGCCAGCAGCCAGGCTCGGGTCACTGAAGCTTTCTTT
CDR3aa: CASSQARVTEAFF

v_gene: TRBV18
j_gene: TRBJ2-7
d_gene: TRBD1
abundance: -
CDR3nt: TGTGCCAGCTCATCTCGGGACAGGTCCTACGAGCAGTACTTC
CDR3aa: CASSSRDRSYEQYF

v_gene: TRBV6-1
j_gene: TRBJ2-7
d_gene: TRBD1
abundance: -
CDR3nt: TGTACCAGCAGAAGCCGGGACAGGGGCCACGAGCAGTACTTC
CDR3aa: CTSRSRDRGHEQYF

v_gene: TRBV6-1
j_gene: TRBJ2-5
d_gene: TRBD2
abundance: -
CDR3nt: TGTGCCAGCAGTGAAGCGCCTAGCGGGAGGACCCCTGAGACCCAGTACTTC
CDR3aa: CASSEAPSGRTPETQYF

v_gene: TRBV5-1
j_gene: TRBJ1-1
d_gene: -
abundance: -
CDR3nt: TGCGCCAGCAGCTCTTACAGGGACACTGAAGCTTTCTTT
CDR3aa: CASSSYRDTEAFF

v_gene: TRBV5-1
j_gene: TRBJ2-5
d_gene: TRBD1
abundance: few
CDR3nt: TGCGCCAGCAGCTTGGGAGGGGGCGAGACCCAGTACTTC
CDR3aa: CASSLGGGETQYF

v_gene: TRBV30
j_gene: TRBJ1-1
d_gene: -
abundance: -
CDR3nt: TGTGCCTGGAGAACGAATTATGGGGCTTTCTTT
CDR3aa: CAWRTNYGAFF

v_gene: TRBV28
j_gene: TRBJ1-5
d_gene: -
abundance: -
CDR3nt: TGTGCCAGCAGTTTATTGGCCTTCAGGGAGCTCGGCAATCAGCCCCAGCATTTT
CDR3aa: CASSLLAFRELGNQPQHF